The clone carrying this T cell receptor beta chain was detected many times. This sample stems from a study of regulatory T cells in long-lasting Graves disease. Time point given: newly diagnosed GD, antithyroid drugs for less than 3 months. RNA isolated from PBMCs was used to make the TCR library. Arm-PCR of CDR3 regions and iRepertoire HTBI primers were the basis on which TCR beta libraries were built. TCRdb reprocessed the multiplex PCR reads with MiXCR, giving one entry per CDR3 protein. Among a few hundred thousand distinct CDR3 sequences listed, about 20% were seen once. Germline V gene data show CDR1 as DFQATT and CDR2 as SNEGSKA (reference sequence). V lost 0 bases and J lost 8; bases outside the gene matches: 5. The CDR3 spans 14 residues. These records were also assigned to another study, of T cells in Graves' hyperthyroidism and ophthalmopathy.

The sequencing here drew on peripheral blood mononuclear cells (PBMCs), taken at new diagnosis, from a patient treated with antithyroid drugs. V gene TRBV20-1 combines with J gene TRBJ1-1, with 11 bases matching TRBD1. The sequence was obtained from a woman aged 25 to 39 with Graves disease. The DNA for the CDR3 is TGCAGTGCTAGAGATGGGACAGGGGGTCCCGAAGCTTTCTTT. This translates into CSARDGTGGPEAFF.